The next 5 T cell receptor beta chains were all read from a single sample in a study of T cells in tuberculosis (dated by TCRdb to the late 2010s). The library was made by the immunoSEQ multiplex PCR assay. This immuneACCESS table, as held by TCRdb, lists in-frame sequences with V and J called but not all clones. Of the missing ones, under half trace to an unresolved V gene in checked studies; the others have no known cause. In this sample the table shows under 35,000 clones, approximately 95% of which occur a single time. The top ten clones comprise 7.5% to 9.5% of the sample. Sequencing was performed on PBMCs. These receptors were obtained from a donor aged 10 to 29 with latent tuberculosis or without tuberculosis infection.

This chain joins TRBV4-2 and TRBJ2-7, with TRBD2 matching 8 bases. The V and J ends lost 1 base and 6 bases, in that order; junction bases with no gene match: 8. In germline, CDR1 is LGHNA, CDR2 YNFKEQ. CDR3 length equals 15 residues. Here the CDR3 reads CASSQGGSGNPEQYF. In nucleotides, the CDR3 is TGTGCCAGCAGCCAAGGGGGTAGCGGGAATCCCGAGCAGTACTTC.

The gene calls are TRBV14 and TRBJ1-2; no clear D gene. The V gene lost 5 bases and the J gene lost 8 bases, with 18 bases spanning the gap. This CDR3 region has 14 residues. CDR1 SGHDN and CDR2 FVKESK come from the germline V gene. The CDR3 region has the DNA TGTGCCAGCAGCGATATGAGGGATTTGCAGGGCTACACCTTC. Amino acids: CASSDMRDLQGYTF.

This chain uses TRBV14 with TRBJ2-7; D may be TRBD2 (5 bases). The length of the CDR3 is 15 residues. The germline V gene encodes CDR1 SGHDN and CDR2 FVKESK. Trimming shortened V by 1 base and J by 4 bases, and 14 bases separated the two germline ends. The DNA for the CDR3 is TGTGCCAGCAGCCAAGCCCCCCTGGGGAGATACGAGCAGTACTTC. It encodes CASSQAPLGRYEQYF.

This sequence joins TRBV6-5 and TRBJ2-5, with D perhaps matching TRBD1 (6 bases). The V end was cut by 2 bases, the J end by 4 bases, with 8 bases between. Germline V gene data show CDR1 as MNHEY and CDR2 as SVGAGI. This CDR3 is 13 amino acids long. This chain's CDR3 is CASSYGTLETQYF. As DNA, the CDR3 is TGTGCCAGCAGTTACGGGACATTAGAGACCCAGTACTTC.

This chain links TRBV10-1 with TRBJ2-2; 10 bases line up with TRBD1. Germline CDR1 and CDR2: WNHNN and SYGVQD (reference sequence). This CDR3 contains 18 residues. The V and J ends lost 2 bases and 4 bases, in that order; junction bases with no gene match: 10. The CDR3 here is CASSELGQGKVSTGELFF. CDR3 bases: TGCGCCAGCAGTGAGCTGGGACAGGGGAAAGTTTCCACCGGGGAGCTGTTTTTT.